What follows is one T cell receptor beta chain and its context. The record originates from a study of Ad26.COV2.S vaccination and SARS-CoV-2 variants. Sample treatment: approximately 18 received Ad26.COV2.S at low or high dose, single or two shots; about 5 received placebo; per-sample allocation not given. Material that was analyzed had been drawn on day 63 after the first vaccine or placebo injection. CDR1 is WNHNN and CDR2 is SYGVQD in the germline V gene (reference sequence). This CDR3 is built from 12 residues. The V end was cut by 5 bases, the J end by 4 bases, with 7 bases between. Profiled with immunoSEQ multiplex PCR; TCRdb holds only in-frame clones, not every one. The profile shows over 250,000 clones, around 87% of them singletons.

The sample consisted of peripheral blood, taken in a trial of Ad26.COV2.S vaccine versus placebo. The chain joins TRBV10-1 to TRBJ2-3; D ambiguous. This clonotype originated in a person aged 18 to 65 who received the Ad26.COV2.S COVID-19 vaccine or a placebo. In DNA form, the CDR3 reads TGCGCCAGCAGTCAGTTAGCAGATACGCAGTATTTT. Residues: CASSQLADTQYF.